This is a list of T cell receptor beta chains from one sample in a study of blood T cell repertoires in COVID-19. Repertoires were generated with immunoSEQ multiplex PCR, while TCRdb's copy carries only in-frame clones and drops some. The sample has over 200,000 clones, about four fifths seen once. Sequencing was carried out using PBMCs or T cells enriched from blood (not recorded which). All receptors come from a man aged 60-69 years who had recovered from COVID-19. Each CDR3 is given with its conserved first and last residue.

v_call	j_call	cdr3_aa
TRBV2	TRBJ1-3	CASSGGPLSAYSGNTIYF
TRBV24-1	TRBJ1-1	CATSDREGEAFF
TRBV6-5	TRBJ1-5	CASSPGTGKNQPQHF
TRBV12-3/TRBV12-4	TRBJ1-1	CASSFHRETEAFF
TRBV29-1	TRBJ1-3	CSVAGATGNTIYF
TRBV5-1	TRBJ1-5	CASSLAGDSNQPQHF
TRBV5-1	TRBJ2-7	CASSQDRRSYEQYF
TRBV4-2	TRBJ2-7	CASSLKEGIRSYEQYF
TRBV4-2	TRBJ2-6	CASSQDQNSGANVLTF
TRBV11-3	TRBJ1-1	CASSLREEAFF
TRBV2	TRBJ1-6	CASSPTPDREGSPLHF
TRBV9	TRBJ1-1	CASSPAYLNTEAFF
TRBV11-1	TRBJ2-3	CASSRGRSTDTQYF
TRBV11-3	TRBJ1-3	CASSVDRDSHVPDSGNTIYF
TRBV27	TRBJ1-2	CASSLLRGRNYGYTF
TRBV6-6	TRBJ2-2	CASSSQGQGDTGELFF
TRBV13	TRBJ1-1	CASSKQGAANTEAFF
TRBV10-3	TRBJ1-2	CAISALRVPNGYTF
TRBV19	TRBJ1-4	CASRGAANEKLFF
TRBV19	TRBJ1-5	CASSIGPTTNQPQHF
TRBV7-9	TRBJ1-1	CASSLRQGEAFF
TRBV5-1	TRBJ2-3	CASNPGTSADTQYF
TRBV18	TRBJ1-1	CASSEGGGVNTEAFF
TRBV21-1	TRBJ1-1	CASPPGELAWTEAFF
TRBV6-2/TRBV6-3	TRBJ1-1	CASSLRGGSPMNTEAFF
TRBV24-1	TRBJ2-1	CATSGVSGLSSYNEQFF